Following are 32 T cell receptor beta chains from one sample sequenced in a study of vaccination and CD4 T cells after COVID-19. An Oncomine TCR Beta short-read assay was used to sequence the DNA from cultured CD4+ T cells. In TCRdb, the PCR reads were re-called with MiXCR into one record per CDR3 protein. The sample lists roughly 7,400 distinct CDR3 sequences, approximately 35% occurring once. These receptors' targets are unknown. Sample treatment: approximately nine-day PBMC culture with coronavirus spike peptide pools or control peptides (ViraFEST assay). Pre-COVID-19 pandemic sampling (2011-2018) yielded the unexposed donor's CD4+ T cells. The specimen was CD4+ T cells from blood, cultured in vitro. Receptors originate from a human donor in good health.

V and J are TRBV11-2 and TRBJ2-7, with D perhaps matching TRBD2 (5 bases). CDR3 size: 14 residues. The germline V gene has CDR1 SGHAT and CDR2 FQNNGV. Trimming stripped 5 bases from V and 2 bases from J, with 13 bases between. The CDR3 nucleotides read TGTGCCAGCAGCCCGGCGTCGAGGGCCTACGAGCAGTACTTC. This sequence encodes CASSPASRAYEQYF.

This clonotype occurred a few times. This rearrangement joins TRBV7-6 to TRBJ2-7; 9 positions agree with TRBD2. V gave up 1 base and J gave up 5 bases; unmatched junction bases: 12. Germline CDR1 reads SGHVS; CDR2 reads FNYEAQ. This CDR3 is 17 amino acids long. In DNA form, the CDR3 reads TGTGCCAGCAGCTTAGGAGTTTCCAGCGGGAGGCCAAACGAGCAGTACTTC. Amino acids: CASSLGVSSGRPNEQYF.

This sequence joins TRBV11-2 and TRBJ2-5; D is ambiguous. V lost 1 base to trimming and J lost 1 base, with 10 bases between them. The V gene's germline CDR1 is SGHAT and CDR2 FQNNGV. The CDR3 is 15 amino acids. The CDR3 is CASSLGAQIQETQYF. CDR3 bases: TGTGCCAGCAGCTTAGGCGCGCAGATCCAAGAGACCCAGTACTTC.

This clonotype was seen a few times. The V and J genes are TRBV6-2 or TRBV6-3 and TRBJ2-3; 8 bases fit TRBD2. This CDR3 is built from 15 residues. The germline V gene has CDR1 MNHEY and CDR2 SVGEGT. J was trimmed by 4 bases and V by 6 bases; bases with no gene match: 9. CDR3 coding DNA: TGTGCCAGCAGCCCCGGGGGGGGGAGGGCAGATACGCAGTATTTT. It specifies CASSPGGGRADTQYF.

The chain links TRBV5-1 to TRBJ1-1; TRBD1 matches at 7 bases. The ends lost 1 base at V and 6 bases at J; junction bases unmatched: 6. This CDR3 has 14 residues. Looked up from germline, CDR1 is SGHRS and CDR2 is YFSETQ. CDR3 in amino acids: CASSLLGQISEAFF. DNA of the CDR3: TGCGCCAGCAGCTTGCTGGGACAGATCTCTGAAGCTTTCTTT.

This clonotype has a handful of counts. The rearrangement uses TRBV7-2 and TRBJ2-5, with unresolved D. The CDR3 has 12 residues. Germline V gene sequence: CDR1 SGHTA, CDR2 FQGNSA. Trimming stripped 10 bases from V and 2 bases from J, with 11 bases between. CDR3 sequence (DNA): TGTGCCACCTCTGGATTACAAGAGACCCAGTACTTC. The encoded protein is CATSGLQETQYF. Filled out from reference TRBV7-2 and TRBJ2-5, the complete variable domain reads GAGVSQSPSNKVTEKGKDVELRCDPISGHTALYWYRQSLGQGLEFLIYFQGNSAPDKSGLPSDRFSAERTGGSVSTLTIQRTQQEDSAVYLCATSGLQETQYFGPGTRLLVL.

The J gene is TRBJ1-2, the V gene TRBV15; 8 nucleotides align to TRBD1. The CDR3 spans 16 residues. CDR1 and CDR2 (germline): LNHNV, YYDKDF (reference sequence). Germline trimming cut 0 bases from V and 7 bases from J; bases unmatched to any gene: 10. The CDR3 spells CATSRDSLDRATGYTF. The DNA of the CDR3 is TGTGCCACCAGCAGAGATTCTTTGGACAGGGCGACTGGCTACACCTTC.

The V and J genes are TRBV18 and TRBJ1-2; D is perhaps TRBD1 (5 bases). The CDR3 length is 12 residues. CDR1 and CDR2 from the germline V gene are KGHSH and LQKENI. Between the trimmed V and J ends, which lost 5 bases and 8 bases, there was a span of 12 bases. The CDR3 loop is CASSLGEGGYTF. CDR3 nucleotide sequence: TGTGCCAGCTCATTGGGGGAAGGCGGCTACACCTTC.

This clonotype was seen only a few times. Written as DNA, the CDR3 is TGTGCCACCAGTGATTTGGTGAGAGATACGCAGTATTTT. As protein: CATSDLVRDTQYF. The V gene is TRBV24-1, the J gene TRBJ2-3; no clear D. Germline CDR1 KGHDR, CDR2 SFDVKD. The length of the CDR3 is 13 residues. V gave up 0 bases and J gave up 5 bases, with 5 bases separating them.

This clonotype has a handful of counts. The rearrangement uses TRBV27 and TRBJ2-2; D unclear. The CDR3 covers 14 residues. Deletions cut 7 bases from V and 2 bases from J, with 11 bases between. From germline, CDR1 is MNHEY and CDR2 SMNVEV (reference sequence). CDR3 sequence reads: CASKVQSNTGELFF. In nucleotides, the CDR3 is TGTGCCAGCAAGGTGCAATCCAACACCGGGGAGCTGTTTTTT.

This chain connects TRBV5-6 to TRBJ2-7; TRBD1 is a possible D gene (6 bases). Per germline, CDR1 SGHDT and CDR2 YYEEEE. V was shortened by 2 bases and J by 2 bases, with 11 bases between the two germline ends. The CDR3 runs to 14 residues. The CDR3 here is CASSFGDTPYEQYF. In nucleotides, the CDR3 is TGTGCCAGCAGCTTCGGGGACACCCCCTACGAGCAGTACTTC.

This clonotype was counted only a few times. The chain combines TRBV24-1 with TRBJ1-2; D is undetermined. CDR1 and CDR2 (germline): KGHDR, SFDVKD. The V gene lost 6 bases and the J gene lost 4 bases, with 5 bases spanning the gap. This CDR3 is built from 11 residues. DNA of the CDR3: TGTGCCACCAGTTACAGCTATGGCTACACCTTC. Its protein is CATSYSYGYTF.

This clonotype was recorded a few times. This chain uses TRBV4-3 with TRBJ1-1; possibly TRBD1 for D (5 bases). Trimming stripped 6 bases from V and 2 bases from J, with 10 bases between. Germline-derived CDR1 and CDR2 are LGHNA and YSLEER. The CDR3 extends over 13 amino acids. The CDR3 spells CASSRQTNTEAFF. As DNA, the CDR3 is TGCGCCAGCAGTCGACAGACAAACACTGAAGCTTTCTTT.

J is TRBJ1-6 and V is TRBV27; D ambiguous. Trimming stripped 3 bases from V and 3 bases from J, with 6 bases between. The germline V gene encodes CDR1 MNHEY and CDR2 SMNVEV (reference sequence). The CDR3 sequence is 14 residues long. The CDR3 here is CASSFLDYNSPLHF. CDR3 nucleotide sequence: TGTGCCAGCAGTTTCCTGGACTATAATTCACCCCTCCACTTT.

This rearrangement joins TRBV5-1 to TRBJ1-1; possible D gene TRBD1, 6 bases. V was pared by 0 bases and J by 4 bases, with 10 bases between. This CDR3 has 14 residues. Per germline, CDR1 SGHRS and CDR2 YFSETQ. CDR3 in DNA: TGCGCCAGCAGCTTGGCGGGGGGCATCACTGAAGCTTTCTTT. Residues: CASSLAGGITEAFF. Full variable domain (outside the CDR3, taken from reference TRBV5-1 and TRBJ1-1): KAGVTQTPRYLIKTRGQQVTLSCSPISGHRSVSWYQQTPGQGLQFLFEYFSETQRNKGNFPGRFSGRQFSNSRSEMNVSTLELGDSALYLCASSLAGGITEAFFGQGTRLTVV.

The J gene is TRBJ2-3, the V gene TRBV12-3 or TRBV12-4; TRBD2 aligns across 7 bases. The ends lost 5 bases at V and 1 base at J; junction bases unmatched: 6. The CDR3 has 15 amino acids. The DNA for the CDR3 is TGTGCCAGCAGTCGACTAGCCCTCCGCACAGATACGCAGTATTTT. Translating it yields CASSRLALRTDTQYF.

The rearrangement uses TRBV7-9 and TRBJ1-6; tentative D call: TRBD1 (6 bases). Trimming took 5 bases from V and 17 from J, leaving 13 bases between them. Germline loops: CDR1 SEHNR, CDR2 FQNEAQ (reference sequence). This CDR3 has 11 amino acids. The DNA for the CDR3 is TGTGCCAGCAGCCAGGGACAATCGTTCCACTTT. This encodes CASSQGQSFHF.

This clonotype was detected a few times. The rearrangement joins TRBV19 to TRBJ1-5, with D perhaps matching TRBD1 (5 bases). V lost 10 bases, J lost 4 bases, and 14 bases lay in between. Germline CDR1 is LNHDA and CDR2 is SQIVND (reference sequence). The CDR3 is 13 residues long. The CDR3 bases are TGTGCCACCCGAGGCTCAGGGAATCAGCCCCAGCATTTT. Its translation: CATRGSGNQPQHF.

This clonotype was recorded a few times. This chain connects TRBV20-1 to TRBJ1-2, with 8 nucleotides matching TRBD1. After removal of 6 bases from V and 5 bases from J, the junction contained 11 bases not matched to a gene. Germline assignment: CDR1 DFQATT and CDR2 SNEGSKA (reference sequence). The CDR3 sequence is 14 residues long. Here the CDR3 reads CSASPSGTGYGYTF. The CDR3 region has the DNA TGCAGTGCGTCACCCTCCGGGACAGGTTATGGCTACACCTTC.

The V gene is TRBV7-2, the J gene TRBJ1-2; D is perhaps TRBD1 (5 bases). This CDR3 spans 14 amino acids. CDR1 SGHTA and CDR2 FQGNSA come from the germline V gene. V was shortened by 5 bases and J by 0 bases, with 10 bases between the two germline ends. As DNA, the CDR3 is TGTGCCAGCAGCCCGACAGTAGCTAACTATGGCTACACCTTC. Protein: CASSPTVANYGYTF.

The chain couples TRBV9 to TRBJ2-1; D is possibly TRBD1 or TRBD2 (5 bases each). The CDR3 spans 18 residues. Per germline, CDR1 SGDLS and CDR2 YYNGEE. V was cut by 3 bases and J by 2 bases, with 21 bases left in between. Here the CDR3 DNA reads TGTGCCAGCAGCGCCAACCCGTTGGGGGTCTCTACCTACAATGAGCAGTTCTTC. Encoded protein: CASSANPLGVSTYNEQFF.

CDR3 sequence reads: CASSRGEKLFF. Here the CDR3 DNA reads TGTGCCAGTAGTAGGGGGGAAAAACTGTTTTTT. V and J are TRBV19 and TRBJ1-4; D is perhaps TRBD1 (5 bases). Trimming took 4 bases from V and 8 from J, leaving 5 bases between them. The CDR3 is 11 residues long. Germline CDR1 is LNHDA and CDR2 is SQIVND (reference sequence).

The V call is TRBV4-1, the J call TRBJ2-7; 11 bases map to TRBD2. Germline V gives CDR1 MGHRA, CDR2 YSYEKL. V was clipped by 3 bases and J by 2 bases; unmatched bases: 9. This CDR3 is built from 17 residues. CDR3 loop: CASSQLELAGVPYEQYF. CDR3 coding DNA: TGCGCCAGCAGCCAGCTCGAACTAGCGGGAGTCCCCTACGAGCAGTACTTC.

This clonotype was detected once. The gene calls are TRBV6-1 and TRBJ1-1; TRBD1 is a possible D gene (5 bases). The V end lost 6 bases, the J end lost 0 bases, and 14 bases lay between the germline ends. The CDR3 has 15 amino acids. In germline, CDR1 is MNHNS, CDR2 SASEGT. The CDR3 DNA reads as TGTGCCAGCAGGCCGACCGGGACGGTGAACACTGAAGCTTTCTTT. It codes for CASRPTGTVNTEAFF.

This clonotype appeared a few times. The rearrangement uses TRBV28 and TRBJ1-5; D gene unclear. CDR1 is MDHEN, CDR2 SYDVKM, per germline. The germline V and J ends were trimmed by 5 bases and 0 bases, with 17 bases remaining between them. The CDR3 extends over 17 amino acids. CDR3: CASSGGLRSYSNQPQHF. The DNA for the CDR3 is TGTGCCAGCAGTGGCGGCCTGAGAAGCTATAGCAATCAGCCCCAGCATTTT.

The chain has TRBV2 and TRBJ1-2, with no clear D. The germline V gene has CDR1 SNHLY and CDR2 FYNNEI. The length of the CDR3 is 15 residues. The V end was cut by 8 bases, the J end by 0 bases, with 16 bases between. The CDR3, as DNA: TGTGCCAGCCCCGAGGCGACACTTACTAACTATGGCTACACCTTC. Amino acids: CASPEATLTNYGYTF.

This chain links TRBV20-1 with TRBJ2-1; the match to TRBD2 covers 11 bases. Germline assignment: CDR1 DFQATT and CDR2 SNEGSKA (reference sequence). The CDR3 runs 17 residues. J lost 5 bases, V lost 0 bases, and 9 bases had no gene match. The CDR3 nucleotides read TGCAGTGCTAGAGACTCAACCTCACTAGCGGGAGACAATGAGCAGTTCTTC. This codes for CSARDSTSLAGDNEQFF.

The V gene is TRBV20-1, the J gene TRBJ2-7, with 11 bases fitting TRBD2. The germline V gene has CDR1 DFQATT and CDR2 SNEGSKA (reference sequence). The CDR3 is 12 amino acids. This chain's CDR3 is CSPGTSGYEQYF. The CDR3 DNA follows: TGCAGCCCCGGGACTAGCGGCTACGAGCAGTACTTC.

J is TRBJ2-5 and V is TRBV11-2; TRBD2 aligns across 14 bases. Germline V lookup: CDR1 SGHAT, CDR2 FQNNGV. The V gene end was trimmed by 6 bases and the J gene end by 3 bases; junction bases not matched to a gene: 6. This CDR3 has 16 amino acids. CDR3 nucleotide sequence: TGTGCCAGCAGACGACTAGCGGGAGGGCCTAAAGAGACCCAGTACTTC. Amino acids: CASRRLAGGPKETQYF.

This clonotype occurred a few times. The CDR3, as DNA: TGTGCCAGCAGTTTTCGACTCAGGGAACAGCCCCAGCATTTT. Protein product: CASSFRLREQPQHF. The rearrangement joins TRBV12-3 or TRBV12-4 to TRBJ1-5; possible D gene TRBD1, 5 bases. The CDR3 consists of 14 residues. V was cut by 3 bases and J by 7 bases, with 13 bases left in between.

The chain uses TRBV12-3 or TRBV12-4 and TRBJ1-1; no reliable D call. Trimming stripped 2 bases from V and 8 bases from J, with 15 bases between. This CDR3 spans 14 amino acids. CDR3 nucleotides: TGTGCCAGCAGTTTACGACGGCCCAGACCAGAAGCTTTCTTT. Amino acid sequence: CASSLRRPRPEAFF.

This clonotype was seen only a few times. The genes are TRBV24-1 and TRBJ1-2, with no clear D. CDR1 is KGHDR and CDR2 is SFDVKD in the germline V gene. The V end was cut by 6 bases, the J end by 4 bases, with 8 bases between. The CDR3 contains 12 residues. CDR3 residues: CATSYEGYGYTF. CDR3 nucleotides: TGTGCCACCAGTTATGAGGGCTATGGCTACACCTTC.